The 2 T cell receptor beta chains below come from one sample, sequenced in a study of blood T cell repertoires in COVID-19. The repertoire was sequenced with immunoSEQ multiplex PCR; TCRdb's copy has only in-frame clones and lacks some. The sample contains 52,000 or so clones, approximately 84% of which appear only once. The specimen was peripheral blood. These receptors all stem from a human donor in a cohort sampled during active COVID-19.

The chain combines TRBV6-6 with TRBJ1-1, with 9 bases identical to TRBD1. The CDR3 has 15 amino acids. Germline V gives CDR1 MNHNY, CDR2 SVGAGI (reference sequence). The V and J ends lost 0 bases and 1 base, in that order; junction bases with no gene match: 0. The CDR3 sequence is CASSYSGQGNTEAFF. DNA for the CDR3: TGTGCCAGCAGTTACTCGGGACAGGGGAACACTGAAGCTTTCTTT.

The V and J genes are TRBV7-6 and TRBJ2-2; TRBD2 agrees at 12 bases. Germline trimming cut 1 base from V and 6 bases from J; bases unmatched to any gene: 3. The CDR3 spans 16 residues. CDR1 is SGHVS, CDR2 FNYEAQ, per germline. In DNA, the CDR3 is TGTGCCAGCAGCTTAGGATCTAGCGGGAGGGCCGGGGAGCTGTTTTTT. Translation gives CASSLGSSGRAGELFF.